One and the same sample provided the 2 T cell receptor beta chains below, sequenced in a study of regulatory T cells in long-lasting Graves disease. HTBI primers from iRepertoire and Arm-PCR of CDR3 regions yielded the TCR beta libraries. One entry per CDR3 protein results from TCRdb running MiXCR on the multiplex PCR reads. The table lists about 660,000 distinct CDR3 sequences, around 32% of them singletons. The time point: persistent/refractory GD, antithyroid drugs over 5 years with positive TRAb. The TCR library used RNA extracted from PBMCs. The sequencing here drew on peripheral blood mononuclear cells (PBMCs), taken when the disease was refractory, from a patient treated with antithyroid drugs. The receptors come from a female donor with Graves disease.

In nucleotides, the CDR3 is TGTGCCAGCAAAACCCACCCCGTTAAGAACACTGAAGCTTTCTTT. Residues: CASKTHPVKNTEAFF. The V call is TRBV27, the J call TRBJ1-1; D gene uncertain. V was cut by 7 bases and J by 1 base, with 16 bases left in between. Germline V lookup: CDR1 MNHEY, CDR2 SMNVEV (reference sequence). The CDR3 length is 15 residues.

The genes are TRBV2 and TRBJ2-1; 10 bases align to TRBD2. J lost 11 bases, V lost 3 bases, and 10 bases had no gene match. CDR1 and CDR2 from the germline V gene are SNHLY and FYNNEI. This CDR3 is 15 amino acids long. CDR3 region: CASSEIAGGLNKQFF. CDR3 in DNA: TGTGCCAGCAGTGAGATAGCGGGGGGCTTAAATAAGCAGTTCTTC.